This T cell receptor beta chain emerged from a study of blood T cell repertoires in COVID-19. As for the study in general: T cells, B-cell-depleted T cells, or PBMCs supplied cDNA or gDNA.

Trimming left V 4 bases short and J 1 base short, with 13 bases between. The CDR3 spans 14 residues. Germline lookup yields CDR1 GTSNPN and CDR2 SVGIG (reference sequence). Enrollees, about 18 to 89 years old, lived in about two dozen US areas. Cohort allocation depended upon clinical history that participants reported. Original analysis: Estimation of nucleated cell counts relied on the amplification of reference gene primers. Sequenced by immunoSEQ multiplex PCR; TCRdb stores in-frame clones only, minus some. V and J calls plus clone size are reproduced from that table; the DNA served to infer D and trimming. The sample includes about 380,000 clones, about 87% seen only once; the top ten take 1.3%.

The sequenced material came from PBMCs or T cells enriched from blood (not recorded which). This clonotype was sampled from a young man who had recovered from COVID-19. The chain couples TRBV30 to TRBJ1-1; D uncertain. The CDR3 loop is CAWNLDYSNTEAFF. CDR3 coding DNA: TGTGCCTGGAACCTGGACTACTCGAACACTGAAGCTTTCTTT.